This TCR beta chain was captured by sequencing in a study of cytomegalovirus exposure and HLA in healthy donors. Findings of the study overall: Highly shared variants forming one cluster were likely a sequencing artifact. Some V segments could not be told apart, so they were left out, TRBV6-2 and TRBV6-3 among them. Presence/absence analysis assumed near-uniform sequencing depth across donors.

This clone was seen a handful of times. Its matching antigen is unknown. The PCR used 60 Vbeta and 13 Jbeta primers. TCRdb's table, derived via immunoSEQ multiplex PCR, lists solely in-frame clones and lacks some. The sample has some 180,000 clones, roughly 77% seen once. The germline gives CDR1 SGHRS, CDR2 YFSETQ. The trim removed 4 bases at V and 4 bases at J, leaving 11 bases unmatched. The CDR3 is made up of 16 amino acids. The receptor was derived from a man aged 35 to 55 in good health and CMV-seropositive. The sequencing sample was made of PBMCs. The genes are TRBV5-1 and TRBJ1-1; TRBD1 agrees at 9 bases. The CDR3 reads CASSPAGTGIGTEAFF. CDR3 DNA sequence: TGCGCCAGCAGCCCGGCCGGGACAGGGATTGGCACTGAAGCTTTCTTT.